The 14 T cell receptor beta chains below come from one sample, sequenced in a study of OX40 agonist ivuxolimab in advanced cancers. Measured with immunoSEQ multiplex PCR; TCRdb has only the in-frame clones, and not every one. The sample yields some 41,000 clones, approximately 89% seen once. This material consisted of CD4+ or CD8+ T cells sorted from blood, taken in a trial of the OX40 agonist ivuxolimab. The receptors were gathered from an adult with an advanced solid tumor such as melanoma, head and neck, liver or kidney cancer.

The chain links TRBV5-4 to TRBJ1-3; the D is unclear. The germline V gene encodes CDR1 SGHNT and CDR2 YYREEE (reference sequence). The CDR3 runs 16 residues. The ends were cut back, 0 bases at V and 0 bases at J, with 10 bases in the middle. The chain's CDR3 is CASSLGGALSGNTIYF. DNA for the CDR3: TGTGCCAGCAGCTTGGGGGGAGCTCTCTCTGGAAACACCATATATTTT.

This chain uses TRBV5-8 with TRBJ1-5, with a possible D match to TRBD1 (6 bases). The ends were cut back, 4 bases at V and 4 bases at J, with 12 bases in the middle. The V gene's germline CDR1 is SGHTS and CDR2 YDEGEE. The CDR3 loop spans 14 amino acids. The CDR3 region is CASSPRTVNQPQHF. The CDR3 DNA reads TGTGCCAGCAGCCCTCGGACAGTGAATCAGCCCCAGCATTTT.

The V and J genes are TRBV11-3 and TRBJ2-7, with TRBD1 matching 8 bases. Germline V gives CDR1 SGHNT, CDR2 YENEEA. The V and J ends lost 4 bases and 0 bases, in that order; junction bases with no gene match: 2. The CDR3 loop spans 14 amino acids. In DNA form, the CDR3 reads TGTGCCAGCAGCTCGCAGGGGGCCTCCTACGAGCAGTACTTC. Translated: CASSSQGASYEQYF.

The chain is built from TRBV20-1 and TRBJ2-5; TRBD2 agrees at 7 bases. The CDR3 loop spans 11 amino acids. The V and J ends lost 5 bases and 4 bases, in that order; junction bases with no gene match: 1. In germline, CDR1 is DFQATT, CDR2 SNEGSKA (reference sequence). This CDR3 reads CSASGGETQYF. CDR3 nucleotide sequence: TGCAGTGCTTCGGGGGGAGAGACCCAGTACTTC.

The chain uses TRBV6-1 and TRBJ1-1; a weak D match, TRBD1 (5 bases). V was pared by 5 bases and J by 4 bases, with 17 bases between. This CDR3 is 15 amino acids long. The germline V gene has CDR1 MNHNS and CDR2 SASEGT. In DNA, the CDR3 is TGTGCCAGCAGTCCCGGGACCTACGGGGCCACTGAAGCTTTCTTT. This gives the protein CASSPGTYGATEAFF.

The rearrangement joins TRBV2 to TRBJ1-5, with TRBD1 matching over 11 bases. The CDR3 length is 16 residues. Germline V CDR1 and CDR2: SNHLY, FYNNEI. V shed 6 bases and J 2 bases; nucleotides not matched to a gene: 6. The CDR3 sequence is CASRRTGGAGNQPQHF. The CDR3 nucleotides are TGTGCCAGCAGACGGACAGGGGGCGCGGGCAATCAGCCCCAGCATTTT. The entire variable domain, with the rest obtained from reference TRBV2 and TRBJ1-5, is as follows: EPEVTQTPSHQVTQMGQEVILRCVPISNHLYFYWYRQILGQKVEFLVSFYNNEISEKSEIFDDQFSVERPDGSNFTLKIRSTKLEDSAMYFCASRRTGGAGNQPQHFGDGTRLSIL.

This clone was counted between two and nine times. The chain recombines TRBV7-9 with TRBJ1-2, with no clear D. V lost 8 bases to trimming and J lost 4 bases, with 17 bases between them. This CDR3 comprises 14 residues. Germline loops: CDR1 SEHNR, CDR2 FQNEAQ (reference sequence). As DNA, the CDR3 is TGTGCCAGCGCACCAGCGGGAGTTCTCTATGGCTACACCTTC. Translation: CASAPAGVLYGYTF.

CDR3 residues: CASSWGTVTNEKLFF. DNA of the CDR3: TGTGCCAGCAGCTGGGGGACAGTAACTAATGAAAAACTGTTTTTT. V usage is TRBV7-9 and J usage is TRBJ1-4; 7 nucleotides align to TRBD1. The J segment lost 1 base and the V segment lost 4 bases, leaving 3 bases of the junction unmatched. Germline CDR1 reads SEHNR; CDR2 reads FQNEAQ (reference sequence). CDR3 length: 15 amino acids.

CDR3 protein: CASSPLPTSSASTDTQYF. The CDR3, as DNA: TGTGCCAGCTCACCACTGCCGACTAGTTCGGCTAGCACAGATACGCAGTATTTT. V usage is TRBV18 and J usage is TRBJ2-3; weak D call: TRBD2 (6 bases). The CDR3 is 18 amino acids. The V and J ends lost 1 base and 0 bases respectively, with 17 bases between them. Germline CDR1 KGHSH, CDR2 LQKENI.

The chain recombines TRBV2 with TRBJ1-4; D is unclear. Trimming removed 0 bases at V and 14 bases at J, with 10 bases between. Looked up from germline, CDR1 is SNHLY and CDR2 is FYNNEI. The CDR3 contains 12 residues. This CDR3 reads CASSEAAVGLFF. The CDR3 region has the DNA TGTGCCAGCAGTGAAGCCGCCGTCGGTCTGTTTTTT.

The chain employs TRBV4-1 and TRBJ1-6, with 7 bases identical to TRBD1. CDR1 MGHRA and CDR2 YSYEKL come from the germline V gene. The CDR3 runs to 16 residues. V dropped 0 bases and J dropped 8; count of bases not matched to a gene: 7. The DNA of the CDR3 is TGCGCCAGCAGCCAAGATCTGAGGCAGGGGGATTCACCCCTCCACTTT. Residues: CASSQDLRQGDSPLHF.

V is TRBV14 and J is TRBJ2-2; D might be TRBD2 (6 bases). The CDR3 totals 16 residues. V was clipped by 0 bases and J by 7 bases, with 15 bases between them. The germline V gene encodes CDR1 SGHDN and CDR2 FVKESK. The CDR3 spells CASSQDLPPGVGELFF. For the CDR3, the DNA is TGTGCCAGCAGCCAAGATTTACCCCCGGGAGTCGGGGAGCTGTTTTTT. The full variable domain, in which reference TRBV14 and TRBJ2-2 provide the parts outside the CDR3, is EAGVTQFPSHSVIEKGQTVTLRCDPISGHDNLYWYRRVMGKEIKFLLHFVKESKQDESGMPNNRFLAERTGGTYSTLKVQPAELEDSGVYFCASSQDLPPGVGELFFGEGSRLTVL.

The DNA for the CDR3 is TGCGCCAGCAGCTTGGTTGCGGGGGGTTCCTACGAGCAGTACTTC. Residues: CASSLVAGGSYEQYF. This chain connects TRBV5-1 to TRBJ2-7; 8 bases line up with TRBD2. This CDR3 is built from 15 residues. V was pared by 0 bases and J by 1 base, with 3 bases of the junction left unmatched. Germline values: CDR1 SGHRS, CDR2 YFSETQ.

The J gene is TRBJ2-7, the V gene TRBV7-9; D is perhaps TRBD1 (7 bases). Germline CDR1 reads SEHNR; CDR2 reads FQNEAQ (reference sequence). Trimming removed 5 bases at V and 6 bases at J, with 11 bases between. This CDR3 contains 12 residues. The CDR3 protein is CASSRGTAEQYF. The CDR3 bases are TGTGCCAGCAGCCGCGGGACAGCCGAGCAGTACTTC.